Shown below are 30 T cell receptor beta chains from a single sample sequenced in a study of shared clonotypes between healthy human individuals. TCRdb's table, derived via immunoSEQ multiplex PCR, lists solely in-frame clones and lacks some. The repertoire holds around 1.1 million clones, with approximately 80% as singletons. The sample was memory CD4+ T cells from PBMCs. Subset denoted: CD45RA-negative fraction. The origin of the receptors is a man between 18 and 35 years old in good health. Some clones in this sample may be carry-over from other donors' samples.

The chain combines TRBV11-1 with TRBJ2-7; D possibly corresponds to TRBD1 (6 bases). Germline CDR1 SGHAT, CDR2 FQDESV (reference sequence). Trimming shortened V by 5 bases and J by 5 bases, and 19 bases separated the two germline ends. This CDR3 has 15 residues. For the CDR3, the DNA is TGTGCCAGCAGCCGAATACATCTCCAGGGGCACGAGCAGTACTTC. It is translated as CASSRIHLQGHEQYF.

The V gene is TRBV11-3, the J gene TRBJ2-3; possibly TRBD1 for D (7 bases). The V gene's germline CDR1 is SGHNT and CDR2 YENEEA. The CDR3 is 18 residues long. The V and J ends lost 5 bases and 3 bases respectively, with 24 bases between them. This CDR3 reads CASSPGARGSPGTDTQYF. The CDR3 region has the DNA TGTGCCAGCAGCCCGGGGGCCAGGGGGTCTCCTGGAACAGATACGCAGTATTTT.

The rearrangement uses TRBV20-1 and TRBJ1-2, with D possibly matching TRBD1 (5 bases). Germline CDR1 and CDR2: DFQATT and SNEGSKA (reference sequence). This CDR3 is built from 11 residues. V lost 7 bases and J lost 0, with 6 bases in between. The CDR3 bases are TGCAGTGGGGGCGCTAACTATGGCTACACCTTC. It translates to CSGGANYGYTF.

The chain joins TRBV7-2 to TRBJ2-6; D is possibly TRBD2 (5 bases). The germline V gene has CDR1 SGHTA and CDR2 FQGNSA. The CDR3 length is 17 residues. The V gene lost 1 base and the J gene lost 0 bases, with 10 bases spanning the gap. CDR3: CASSLGAGSSGANVLTF. CDR3 nucleotide sequence: TGTGCCAGCAGCTTAGGGGCTGGGAGCTCTGGGGCCAACGTCCTGACTTTC.

For the CDR3, the DNA is TGCGCCAGCAGCGGCGGGACTCCCCCAGGGACCCAGTACTTC. This gives the protein CASSGGTPPGTQYF. V and J are TRBV5-1 and TRBJ2-5; a possible D gene is TRBD2 (6 bases). The CDR3 loop spans 14 amino acids. The germline V gene encodes CDR1 SGHRS and CDR2 YFSETQ. With 4 bases removed from V and 7 bases from J, the gap between germline ends came to 17 bases.

The chain couples TRBV11-2 to TRBJ2-2; possibly TRBD2 for D (5 bases). Germline loops: CDR1 SGHAT, CDR2 FQNNGV. The CDR3 runs 15 residues. The V and J ends lost 1 base and 7 bases respectively, with 13 bases between them. This CDR3 is CASSLVRASVGELFF. In DNA form, the CDR3 reads TGTGCCAGCAGCTTAGTGAGGGCTAGTGTCGGGGAGCTGTTTTTT.

This clone was detected a few times. V usage is TRBV7-8 and J usage is TRBJ2-5; tentatively, D is TRBD1 (6 bases). CDR1 is SGHVS and CDR2 is FQNEAQ in the germline V gene. V lost 5 bases, J lost 10 bases, and 26 bases lay in between. The CDR3 runs to 16 residues. The CDR3 loop reads CASSQGLATRQGDQYF. Here the CDR3 DNA reads TGTGCCAGCAGCCAGGGGTTAGCGACAAGACAAGGGGACCAGTACTTC.

The chain links TRBV5-1 to TRBJ2-7; TRBD2 is a possible D gene (5 bases). The CDR3 spans 11 residues. Germline V gives CDR1 SGHRS, CDR2 YFSETQ. Between the trimmed V and J ends, which lost 3 bases and 6 bases, there was a span of 7 bases. The CDR3 region has the DNA TGCGCCAGCAGCTCCGAGGGCGAGCAGTACTTC. It translates to CASSSEGEQYF.

The chain links TRBV23-1 to TRBJ1-2, with D possibly matching TRBD1 (5 bases). TRBV23-1 carries the ORF label, with uncertain function. Trimming took off 7 bases at V and 3 bases at J, with 15 bases between the two ends. This CDR3 is 14 amino acids long. This CDR3 reads CASNQQVGYYGYTF. CDR3 DNA: TGCGCCAGCAACCAACAGGTGGGGTACTATGGCTACACCTTC.

A word on this clone: It is likely a read error: a sequence one base away is far more abundant. This sequence joins TRBV29-1 and TRBJ1-1; D gene ambiguous. Germline V gene sequence: CDR1 SQVTM, CDR2 ANQGSEA. This CDR3 is 12 amino acids long. CDR3 sequence reads: CSVTSGNTGAFF. DNA of the CDR3: TGCAGCGTTACGTCCGGGAACACTGGAGCTTTCTTT.

V and J are TRBV18 and TRBJ2-1; unclear D gene. There are 14 residues in the CDR3. Looked up from germline, CDR1 is KGHSH and CDR2 is LQKENI. V lost 8 bases and J lost 3, with 14 bases in between. CDR3 residues: CASGRAGHYNEQFF. The DNA for the CDR3 is TGTGCCAGCGGTCGGGCAGGCCACTACAATGAGCAGTTCTTC.

This clone is a singleton in its sample. The CDR3 is CASSSRVRGRAYNEQFF. The CDR3 DNA sequence: TGCGCCAGCAGCTCGCGCGTCAGGGGGAGGGCCTACAATGAGCAGTTCTTC. This chain uses TRBV5-1 with TRBJ2-1; D may be TRBD1 or TRBD2 (7 bases each). Germline CDR1 reads SGHRS; CDR2 reads YFSETQ. This CDR3 is built from 17 residues. V lost 3 bases to trimming and J lost 2 bases, with 18 bases between them. Based on the CDR3 plus reference TRBV5-1 and TRBJ2-1, the full variable domain is KAGVTQTPRYLIKTRGQQVTLSCSPISGHRSVSWYQQTPGQGLQFLFEYFSETQRNKGNFPGRFSGRQFSNSRSEMNVSTLELGDSALYLCASSSRVRGRAYNEQFFGPGTRLTVL.

The genes are TRBV28 and TRBJ2-7, with D possibly called TRBD1 or TRBD2 (6 bases each). With 10 bases removed from V and 0 bases from J, the gap between germline ends came to 13 bases. This CDR3 is built from 13 residues. Per germline, CDR1 MDHEN and CDR2 SYDVKM. CDR3 in amino acids: CATGGTLSYEQYF. The CDR3, as DNA: TGTGCCACCGGCGGGACACTCTCCTACGAGCAGTACTTC.

V is TRBV7-7 and J is TRBJ2-2; perhaps TRBD2 as D (6 bases). V was cut by 5 bases and J by 3 bases, with 13 bases left in between. CDR1 and CDR2 (germline): SSHAT, FNYEAQ (reference sequence). This CDR3 contains 15 residues. The CDR3 region has the DNA TGTGCCAGCAGCCCCCGATGGAGGGACACCGGGGAGCTGTTTTTT. This codes for CASSPRWRDTGELFF.

This rearrangement joins TRBV15 to TRBJ2-7; 9 nucleotides match TRBD1. CDR3 length equals 14 residues. Germline assignment: CDR1 LNHNV and CDR2 YYDKDF (reference sequence). The V and J ends lost 4 bases and 2 bases, in that order; junction bases with no gene match: 3. CDR3 amino acids: CATSNNRGPYEQYF. As DNA, the CDR3 is TGTGCCACCAGCAATAACAGGGGGCCCTACGAGCAGTACTTC. Full variable domain (remainder filled in from reference TRBV15 and TRBJ2-7): DAMVIQNPRYQVTQFGKPVTLSCSQTLNHNVMYWYQQKSSQAPKLLFHYYDKDFNNEADTPDNFQSRRPNTSFCFLDIRSPGLGDTAMYLCATSNNRGPYEQYFGPGTRLTVT.

This clone was found many times. The chain employs TRBV20-1 and TRBJ1-2; D is ambiguous. The CDR3 extends over 11 amino acids. Germline V gene sequence: CDR1 DFQATT, CDR2 SNEGSKA (reference sequence). The germline V and J ends were trimmed by 5 bases and 4 bases, with 8 bases remaining between them. CDR3 coding DNA: TGCAGTGCTGTACAAGGCTATGGCTACACCTTC. Translating gives CSAVQGYGYTF.

The chain has TRBV6-5 and TRBJ2-7; D assignment may be TRBD1 or TRBD2 (5 bases each). The CDR3 consists of 15 residues. Trimming took 7 bases from V and 1 from J, leaving 17 bases between them. The germline V gene encodes CDR1 MNHEY and CDR2 SVGAGI. The CDR3 DNA reads as TGTGCCAGCACCAGACACGGGACCGAGTCCTACGAGCAGTACTTC. Amino acids: CASTRHGTESYEQYF.

The rearrangement links TRBV9 to TRBJ1-3; D remains unclear. V lost 3 bases and J 0 bases, leaving 22 bases between the germline ends. The CDR3 covers 19 residues. Germline-derived CDR1 and CDR2 are SGDLS and YYNGEE. CDR3 nucleotides: TGTGCCAGCAGCGCGAGGGATCTTCAAGGCACCCTCTCTGGAAACACCATATATTTT. Amino acid sequence: CASSARDLQGTLSGNTIYF.

This clone was observed once. In nucleotides, the CDR3 is TGTGCCAGCAGCCCCGGCGGGGCTCGAAGGAGCGAGCAGTACTTC. This sequence encodes CASSPGGARRSEQYF. The chain is built from TRBV7-3 and TRBJ2-7, with D possibly matching TRBD2 (6 bases). This CDR3 comprises 15 residues. Trimming left V 5 bases short and J 6 bases short, with 20 bases between. The germline V gene has CDR1 SGHTA and CDR2 FQGTGA.

This chain links TRBV6-1 with TRBJ2-7; TRBD1 aligns across 7 bases. The CDR3 spans 15 residues. V dropped 6 bases and J dropped 2; count of bases not matched to a gene: 10. Germline V gives CDR1 MNHNS, CDR2 SASEGT. CDR3 bases: TGTGCCAGCAGATCCCAGACAGGGCACGCCTACGAGCAGTACTTC. As protein: CASRSQTGHAYEQYF.

Comment on this clone: This may be a read error, as it is one base from a much larger clone. The sample holds other DNA sequences that translate to the same CDR3. In DNA, the CDR3 is TGTGCCAGCAGTTTTAGAGCTAACTATGGCTACACCTTC. Protein product: CASSFRANYGYTF. The chain uses TRBV28 and TRBJ1-2; D unresolved. The germline gives CDR1 MDHEN, CDR2 SYDVKM. The CDR3 loop spans 13 amino acids. The V end lost 3 bases, the J end lost 0 bases, and 5 bases lay between the germline ends.

The chain links TRBV2 to TRBJ2-2; unclear D gene. Germline assignment: CDR1 SNHLY and CDR2 FYNNEI. The CDR3 contains 11 residues. V was clipped by 3 bases and J by 6 bases, with 2 bases between them. The CDR3 nucleotides read TGTGCCAGCAGTGACTCCGGGGAGCTGTTTTTT. The encoded protein is CASSDSGELFF.

This rearrangement joins TRBV28 to TRBJ2-5, with D perhaps assigned TRBD1 or TRBD2 (5 bases each). The J call may be mistaken, given a closer DNA end match to TRBJ2-7. The CDR3 has 15 amino acids. The germline CDR1 and CDR2 sequences are MDHEN and SYDVKM. CDR3: CASSSPGTNPYEQYF. The CDR3 DNA sequence: TGTGCCAGCAGTTCCCCCGGGACCAATCCCTACGAGCAGTACTTC.

The chain employs TRBV11-2 and TRBJ2-3; 9 nucleotides align to TRBD2. V lost 2 bases to trimming and J lost 0 bases; unmatched junction nucleotides: 3. The CDR3 sequence is 16 residues long. CDR1 is SGHAT, CDR2 FQNNGV, per germline. For the CDR3, the DNA is TGTGCCAGCAGCTTAATCCTAGCGGGAAGCACAGATACGCAGTATTTT. Protein product: CASSLILAGSTDTQYF.

This chain connects TRBV28 to TRBJ2-7; TRBD1 aligns across 7 bases. J gave up 6 bases and V 8 bases, and 13 bases lay outside the gene matches. This CDR3 is built from 14 residues. Germline V CDR1 and CDR2: MDHEN, SYDVKM. The CDR3 region has the DNA TGTGCCAGCCTAGGGTCGGGGACAGCCGGCGAGCAGTACTTC. As protein: CASLGSGTAGEQYF.

The chain combines TRBV5-4 with TRBJ2-1; 13 bases map to TRBD2. CDR1 and CDR2 from the germline V gene are SGHNT and YYREEE (reference sequence). CDR3 length: 16 amino acids. The ends lost 0 bases at V and 9 bases at J; junction bases unmatched: 6. The CDR3 sequence is CASSLAGTSGNVEQFF. CDR3 DNA sequence: TGTGCCAGCAGCTTGGCGGGGACTAGCGGGAATGTTGAGCAGTTCTTC.

V and J are TRBV10-1 and TRBJ2-2, with D possibly TRBD2 on 5 matching bases. Germline assignment: CDR1 WNHNN and CDR2 SYGVQD (reference sequence). The V gene lost 5 bases and the J gene lost 0 bases, with 13 bases spanning the gap. The CDR3 contains 16 residues. DNA for the CDR3: TGCGCCAGCAGTTCAACTAGTCCTTCGAACACCGGGGAGCTGTTTTTT. Translated: CASSSTSPSNTGELFF.

The rearrangement uses TRBV4-3 and TRBJ1-2, with D unresolved. Germline V gene lookup returns CDR1 LGHNA and CDR2 YSLEER. With 3 bases removed from V and 4 bases from J, the gap between germline ends came to 15 bases. The CDR3 is made up of 15 amino acids. This CDR3 is CASSHGRTGTYGYTF. In nucleotides, the CDR3 is TGCGCCAGCAGCCACGGAAGGACCGGAACCTATGGCTACACCTTC.

As DNA, the CDR3 is TGTGCCAGTAGTCCATCCGGGACAGGGACCTACGAGCAGTACTTC. Amino acids: CASSPSGTGTYEQYF. The chain uses TRBV19 and TRBJ2-7, with 9 positions matching TRBD1. The ends lost 5 bases at V and 2 bases at J; junction bases unmatched: 7. CDR1 LNHDA and CDR2 SQIVND come from the germline V gene (reference sequence). The CDR3 is 15 residues long. The full variable domain, with the rest looked up from reference TRBV19 and TRBJ2-7, is DGGITQSPKYLFRKEGQNVTLSCEQNLNHDAMYWYRQDPGQGLRLIYYSQIVNDFQKGDIAEGYSVSREKKESFPLTVTSAQKNPTAFYLCASSPSGTGTYEQYFGPGTRLTVT.

The J gene is TRBJ1-4, the V gene TRBV28; D not resolved. CDR1 is MDHEN and CDR2 is SYDVKM in the germline V gene. The V gene lost 7 bases and the J gene lost 5 bases, with 8 bases spanning the gap. The length of the CDR3 is 12 residues. DNA for the CDR3: TGTGCCAGCAAAAAGGCGAATGAAAAACTGTTTTTT. Translating it yields CASKKANEKLFF.